This T cell receptor beta chain comes out of a study of cytomegalovirus exposure and HLA in healthy donors. This CDR3 is built from 13 residues. Trimming took off 0 bases at V and 9 bases at J, with 12 bases between the two ends. Study-wide points: Across donors, presence/absence analyses took sequencing depth to be roughly uniform. In a later analysis, TCR beta V- and J-gene trimming was associated with a missense DCLRE1C variant. Prediction of most subjects' HLA-A and HLA-B alleles by TCR beta sequences was reportedly accurate.

With respect to this clone: Antigen specificity is unknown.

This PCR relied on a set of 60 Vbeta primers and 13 Jbeta primers. Data came from immunoSEQ multiplex PCR; TCRdb stores just in-frame clones and leaves some out. The profile shows 150,000 or so clones, more than 60% of them singletons. The sample taken for sequencing was PBMCs. V is TRBV5-3 and J is TRBJ1-1; D uncertain. TRBV5-3 is placed among ORFs of uncertain function. The source is a woman between 40 and 55 years old in good health and CMV-seropositive. CDR3 DNA: TGTGCCAGAAGCTTGGACTCTAGTAATAAAGCTTTCTTT. Encoded protein: CARSLDSSNKAFF.